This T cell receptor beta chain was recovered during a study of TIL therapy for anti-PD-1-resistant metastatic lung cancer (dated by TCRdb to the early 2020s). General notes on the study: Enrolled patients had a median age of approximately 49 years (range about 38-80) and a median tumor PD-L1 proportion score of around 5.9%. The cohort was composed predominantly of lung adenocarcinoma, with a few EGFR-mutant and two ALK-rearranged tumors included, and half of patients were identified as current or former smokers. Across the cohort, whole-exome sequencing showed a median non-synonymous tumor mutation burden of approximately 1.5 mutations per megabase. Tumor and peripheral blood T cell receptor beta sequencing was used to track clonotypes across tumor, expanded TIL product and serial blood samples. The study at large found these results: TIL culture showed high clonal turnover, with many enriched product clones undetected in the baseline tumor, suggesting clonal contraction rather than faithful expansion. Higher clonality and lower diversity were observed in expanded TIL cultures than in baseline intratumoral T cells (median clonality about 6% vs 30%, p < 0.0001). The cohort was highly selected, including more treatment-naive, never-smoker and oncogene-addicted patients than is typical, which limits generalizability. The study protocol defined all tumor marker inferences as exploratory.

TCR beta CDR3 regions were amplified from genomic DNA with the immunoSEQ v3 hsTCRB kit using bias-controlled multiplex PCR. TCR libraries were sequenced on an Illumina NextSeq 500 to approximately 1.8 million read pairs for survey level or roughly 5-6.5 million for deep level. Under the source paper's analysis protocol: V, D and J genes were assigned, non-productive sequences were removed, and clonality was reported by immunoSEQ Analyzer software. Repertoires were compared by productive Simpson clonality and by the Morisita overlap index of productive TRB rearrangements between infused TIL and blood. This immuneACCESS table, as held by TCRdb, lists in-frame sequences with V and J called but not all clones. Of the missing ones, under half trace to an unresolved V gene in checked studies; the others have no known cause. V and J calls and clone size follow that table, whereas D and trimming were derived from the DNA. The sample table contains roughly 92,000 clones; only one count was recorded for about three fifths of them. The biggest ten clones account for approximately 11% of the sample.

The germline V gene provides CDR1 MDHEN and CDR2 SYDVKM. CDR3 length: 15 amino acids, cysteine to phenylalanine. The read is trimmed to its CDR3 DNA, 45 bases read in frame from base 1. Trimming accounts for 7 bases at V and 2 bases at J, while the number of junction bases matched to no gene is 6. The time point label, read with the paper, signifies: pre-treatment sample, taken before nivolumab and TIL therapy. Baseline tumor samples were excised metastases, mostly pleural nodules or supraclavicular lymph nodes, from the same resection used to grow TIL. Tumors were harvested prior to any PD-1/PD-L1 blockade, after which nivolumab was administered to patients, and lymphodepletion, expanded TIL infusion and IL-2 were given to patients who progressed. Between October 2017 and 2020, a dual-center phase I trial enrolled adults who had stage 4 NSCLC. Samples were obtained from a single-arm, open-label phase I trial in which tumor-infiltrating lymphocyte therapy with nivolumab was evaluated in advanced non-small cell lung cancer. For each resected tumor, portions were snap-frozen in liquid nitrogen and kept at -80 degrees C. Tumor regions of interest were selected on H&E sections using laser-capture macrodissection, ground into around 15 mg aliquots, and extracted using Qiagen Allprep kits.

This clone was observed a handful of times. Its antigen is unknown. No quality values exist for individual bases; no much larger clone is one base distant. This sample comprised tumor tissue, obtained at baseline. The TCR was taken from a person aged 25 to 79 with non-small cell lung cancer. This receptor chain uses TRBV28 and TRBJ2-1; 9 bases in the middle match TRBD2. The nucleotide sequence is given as TGTGCCAGCATTGACGGCGGGGGGGCCTACAATGAGCAGTTCTTC. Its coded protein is CASIDGGGAYNEQFF.